The source of this T cell receptor beta chain is a study of control samples from healthy donors and cancer patients. As concerns this clone: One end of the junction is discordant with germline, which a read error may explain.

Looked up from germline, CDR1 is DFQATT and CDR2 is SNEGSKA (reference sequence). The CDR3 length is 14 residues. TCRdb's table, derived via immunoSEQ multiplex PCR, lists solely in-frame clones and lacks some. The sample shows around 70,000 clones, 94% of them seen only once. This rearrangement joins TRBV20-1 to TRBJ1-6; no definite D call. Sequencing input: blood. This clonotype was sampled from a woman aged 30 to 39 in good health. In DNA, the CDR3 is TGCAGTGCTAGTTGGCTACAGTATAGTTCACCCCTCCACTTT. It translates to CSASWLQYSSPLHF.